Each of the 20 T cell receptor beta chains below was sequenced from the same sample in a study of post-analysis software for immune sequencing data. Study results and caveats: Patients used roughly five TRBV segments, including TRBV5-6, TRBV5-1 and TRBV20-1, more often than controls.

What these receptors recognize is not known. Unique molecular identifiers were carried by the TCR beta cDNA libraries. TCRdb itself ran the PCR reads through MiXCR, one entry per CDR3 protein. This table holds hundreds of thousands of distinct CDR3 sequences, around 64% found once. Sequences were obtained from blood. The source of these receptors is a girl aged 2 to 9 with multiple sclerosis.

The chain carries TRBV6-6 and TRBJ2-1; the match to TRBD2 covers 7 bases. V shed 6 bases, J shed 3 bases, and the junction held 5 bases outside the gene matches. Germline values: CDR1 MNHNY, CDR2 SVGAGI (reference sequence). The CDR3 has 14 amino acids. The CDR3 spells CASRGGDYYNEQFF. The CDR3 DNA sequence: TGTGCCAGCAGGGGAGGGGACTACTACAATGAGCAGTTCTTC.

The V call is TRBV20-1, the J call TRBJ2-5; 8 bases match TRBD2. Germline trimming cut 1 base from V and 0 bases from J; bases unmatched to any gene: 4. CDR1 is DFQATT and CDR2 is SNEGSKA in the germline V gene (reference sequence). The CDR3 length is 15 residues. CDR3 DNA: TGCAGTGCTAGAGTCCTTAGCGGGAACCAAGAGACCCAGTACTTC. Its protein product is CSARVLSGNQETQYF.

This clonotype has a handful of counts. V is TRBV7-9 and J is TRBJ2-1; no definite D call. CDR1 is SEHNR and CDR2 is FQNEAQ in the germline V gene (reference sequence). This CDR3 is built from 13 residues. Between the trimmed V and J ends, which lost 3 bases and 7 bases, there was a span of 10 bases. The CDR3 coding sequence is TGTGCCAGCAGCTTTGGGTCGGAAAATGAGCAGTTCTTC. Its protein is CASSFGSENEQFF.

The V call is TRBV29-1, the J call TRBJ2-2, with TRBD2 matching over 7 bases. The CDR3 sequence is 17 residues long. Trimming removed 2 bases from V and 6 bases from J; junction bases left unmatched: 15. In germline, CDR1 is SQVTM, CDR2 ANQGSEA. CDR3 in amino acids: CSVEFSAGERRSGELFF. The CDR3 bases are TGCAGCGTTGAATTTAGTGCGGGGGAAAGGAGATCCGGGGAGCTGTTTTTT.

The CDR3, as DNA: TGTGCCAGCAGTTTAGGTTATGCGCACGGAGACAATGAGCAGTTCTTC. It translates to CASSLGYAHGDNEQFF. J is TRBJ2-1 and V is TRBV27; D not certain. In germline, CDR1 is MNHEY, CDR2 SMNVEV (reference sequence). The CDR3 covers 16 residues. Trimming shortened V by 2 bases and J by 5 bases, and 16 bases separated the two germline ends.

This clonotype was seen ten or more times. V and J are TRBV4-1 and TRBJ2-1; no firm D call. Germline V gives CDR1 MGHRA, CDR2 YSYEKL. V gave up 0 bases and J gave up 7 bases, with 4 bases separating them. The CDR3 has 12 amino acids. For the CDR3, the DNA is TGCGCCAGCAGCCAAGATGGGAATGAGCAGTTCTTC. Amino acid sequence: CASSQDGNEQFF.

Here the CDR3 DNA reads TGCAGTGCTAGAGAGGGGGGCCAAGAGACCCAGTACTTC. Protein product: CSAREGGQETQYF. This chain links TRBV20-1 with TRBJ2-5; possibly TRBD2 for D (6 bases). The CDR3 sequence is 13 residues long. V shed 0 bases and J shed 1 base, with 6 bases lying between them. The germline V gene encodes CDR1 DFQATT and CDR2 SNEGSKA (reference sequence).

V usage is TRBV27 and J usage is TRBJ2-3, with a tentative D call TRBD2 (5 bases). CDR3 length: 16 residues. The V and J ends lost 6 bases and 2 bases respectively, with 18 bases between them. Germline CDR1 reads MNHEY; CDR2 reads SMNVEV (reference sequence). CDR3: CASSLIQDGLTDTQYF. CDR3 coding DNA: TGTGCCAGCAGCCTTATCCAGGACGGACTCACAGATACGCAGTATTTT.

This clonotype was recorded many times. The J gene is TRBJ2-1, the V gene TRBV2; 14 bases fit TRBD2. CDR3 size: 15 residues. The germline V gene has CDR1 SNHLY and CDR2 FYNNEI. The trim removed 7 bases at V and 7 bases at J, leaving 6 bases unmatched. The CDR3: CASTGTSGSSNEQFF. CDR3 DNA: TGTGCCAGCACCGGGACTAGCGGGAGCTCTAATGAGCAGTTCTTC.

The chain joins TRBV5-5 to TRBJ2-7; 14 positions agree with TRBD2. The end of the DNA aligns better with TRBJ2-5, so the J call may be wrong. Germline CDR1 and CDR2: SGHKS and YYEKEE (reference sequence). The CDR3 is made up of 15 amino acids. The CDR3 loop is CASRPGLAGGETQYF. CDR3 nucleotides: TGTGCCAGCAGACCCGGACTAGCGGGGGGAGAGACCCAGTACTTC.

This clonotype was picked up a small number of times. The chain joins TRBV5-1 to TRBJ2-3; D is unresolved. Germline V gene data show CDR1 as SGHRS and CDR2 as YFSETQ. The CDR3 consists of 17 residues. Trimming shortened V by 4 bases and J by 0 bases, and 18 bases separated the two germline ends. DNA of the CDR3: TGCGCCAGCAGCCAAAAATCCCGGGCGATTAGCACAGATACGCAGTATTTT. It is translated as CASSQKSRAISTDTQYF. The whole variable domain, filled in from reference TRBV5-1 and TRBJ2-3, reads KAGVTQTPRYLIKTRGQQVTLSCSPISGHRSVSWYQQTPGQGLQFLFEYFSETQRNKGNFPGRFSGRQFSNSRSEMNVSTLELGDSALYLCASSQKSRAISTDTQYFGPGTRLTVL.

The rearrangement links TRBV10-3 to TRBJ1-2, with 8 bases aligning to TRBD1. CDR3 size: 16 residues. Losses at the gene ends were 3 bases for V and 7 bases for J; bases not matched to a gene: 13. CDR1 is ENHRY, CDR2 SYGVKD, per germline. The DNA of the CDR3 is TGTGCCATCAGTGATACAACCCACGGGACAGGTGGTGGCTACACCTTC. It specifies CAISDTTHGTGGGYTF.

V and J are TRBV12-3 or TRBV12-4 and TRBJ1-6; 7 bases are a match to TRBD1. Trimming removed 6 bases from V and 6 bases from J; junction bases left unmatched: 2. The CDR3 extends over 13 amino acids. The CDR3 sequence: CASSRDSNSPLHF. As DNA, the CDR3 is TGTGCCAGCAGCCGGGACAGTAATTCACCCCTCCACTTT.

The chain couples TRBV7-8 to TRBJ2-1; 9 bases are shared with TRBD2. CDR3 length: 15 residues. The V gene's germline CDR1 is SGHVS and CDR2 FQNEAQ. Losses at the gene ends were 0 bases for V and 10 bases for J; bases not matched to a gene: 7. CDR3 DNA: TGTGCCAGCAGCTTAGCTAGCGGGAGCTTCAAGGAGCAGTTCTTC. Protein: CASSLASGSFKEQFF.

V gene TRBV5-1 combines with J gene TRBJ2-7; TRBD1 agrees at 11 bases. CDR1 is SGHRS and CDR2 is YFSETQ in the germline V gene. The CDR3 spans 15 residues. J was trimmed by 3 bases and V by 1 base; bases with no gene match: 3. The CDR3 is CASSLSGQGVYEQYF. The DNA of the CDR3 is TGCGCCAGCAGCTTGTCGGGACAGGGGGTCTACGAGCAGTACTTC. Using reference TRBV5-1 and TRBJ2-7 for the parts outside the CDR3, the full variable domain is KAGVTQTPRYLIKTRGQQVTLSCSPISGHRSVSWYQQTPGQGLQFLFEYFSETQRNKGNFPGRFSGRQFSNSRSEMNVSTLELGDSALYLCASSLSGQGVYEQYFGPGTRLTVT.

CDR3 region: CSVELGKLTDTQYF. CDR3 sequence (DNA): TGCAGCGTTGAGTTGGGAAAACTCACAGATACGCAGTATTTT. This rearrangement joins TRBV29-1 to TRBJ2-3, with D unresolved. From germline, CDR1 is SQVTM and CDR2 ANQGSEA. Trimming pared 3 bases from V and 2 bases from J, leaving 12 bases between. This CDR3 is built from 14 residues.

The chain joins TRBV5-1 to TRBJ2-1; 10 bases line up with TRBD2. The junction had 9 bases not matched to a gene; V was cut back by 3 bases and J by 6 bases. Germline values: CDR1 SGHRS, CDR2 YFSETQ. The CDR3 runs 16 residues. CDR3 nucleotides: TGCGCCAGCAGCTCCGGGGGACTAGCGATCGTCAATGAGCAGTTCTTC. Amino acids: CASSSGGLAIVNEQFF.

The gene calls are TRBV11-2 and TRBJ2-5, with D possibly TRBD1 on 5 matching bases. The V gene lost 2 bases and the J gene lost 5 bases, with 15 bases spanning the gap. This CDR3 comprises 15 residues. Germline V gene data show CDR1 as SGHAT and CDR2 as FQNNGV. CDR3 DNA: TGTGCCAGCAGCTTAAGGGGCCCGGAGCAGGAGACCCAGTACTTC. Translated, it gives CASSLRGPEQETQYF.

The rearrangement joins TRBV5-1 to TRBJ2-5; 8 bases match TRBD2. CDR3 length: 14 amino acids. After removal of 2 bases from V and 3 bases from J, the junction contained 3 bases not matched to a gene. Germline CDR1 reads SGHRS; CDR2 reads YFSETQ. CDR3 loop: CASSFTGGEETQYF. In DNA form, the CDR3 reads TGCGCCAGCAGCTTCACGGGAGGGGAAGAGACCCAGTACTTC.

The CDR3 loop is CATSRDGDGYNQPQHF. The CDR3 nucleotides are TGTGCCACCAGCAGAGATGGAGACGGCTACAATCAGCCCCAGCATTTT. V gene TRBV15 combines with J gene TRBJ1-5; D is undetermined. Germline V CDR1 and CDR2: LNHNV, YYDKDF (reference sequence). Trimming removed 0 bases at V and 3 bases at J, with 12 bases between. The CDR3 is made up of 16 amino acids.